This section outlines one TCR beta chain sequence together with its context. Its antigen is currently unknown. This record belongs to a study of T cells after posttransplantation cyclophosphamide. Per germline, CDR1 WSHSY and CDR2 SAAADI. The CDR3 has 15 amino acids. V trimming: 6 bases; J trimming: 1 base; junction bases outside the gene matches: 7. Busulfan-fludarabine conditioning, marrow transplant, and cyclophosphamide on days +3 and +4 were administered. Method: immunoSEQ multiplex PCR; TCRdb's copy keeps in-frame clones and lacks some. The table lists some 20,000 clones, roughly 87% of them singletons, with just under 7.5% in the top ten. Study-wide results and limits: Later post-transplant blood repertoires were often dominated by donor CD8+ memory clones. Recipient CMV seropositivity and CMV reactivation strongly tracked TRB clonality.

This clonotype originated in a female patient in her forties who received an allogeneic stem cell transplant from a related donor, was CMV-positive, and had no GVHD. The T cells may partly be graft donor cells. The specimen was PBMCs, collected after allogeneic stem cell transplant with posttransplant cyclophosphamide. The V and J genes are TRBV10-2 and TRBJ1-1; TRBD1 matches 8 bases. CDR3 loop: CASRLTGDANTEAFF. The CDR3 DNA reads TGCGCCAGCAGATTGACAGGGGACGCGAACACTGAAGCTTTCTTT.